This record concerns one T cell receptor beta chain sequence. Its antigen is currently unknown. CDR1 and CDR2 from the germline V gene are GTSNPN and SVGIG (reference sequence). This CDR3 is 13 amino acids long. The V end was cut by 2 bases, the J end by 7 bases, with 12 bases between. The entry originates in a study of radiotherapy plus CTLA-4 blockade in lung cancer. The data were produced by immunoSEQ multiplex PCR, yet TCRdb's version contains in-frame clones alone and is incomplete. Counted here are about 120,000 clones, approximately 90% occurring once; the ten biggest clones make up 5.5% to 8.5%. The study's findings and limits: In blood, after radiotherapy plus ipilimumab, tumor-derived TCR clones expanded.

J is TRBJ2-1 and V is TRBV30, with D possibly being TRBD2 (6 bases). The sequence was collected from a human donor with non-small cell lung cancer that progressed on radiotherapy plus ipilimumab. Sequenced material: peripheral blood, taken from a patient treated with radiotherapy plus ipilimumab. The CDR3 bases are TGTGCCTGGAGTCCGGGAGCAGGTAATGAGCAGTTCTTC. Translated, it gives CAWSPGAGNEQFF. The entire variable domain, with the rest obtained from reference TRBV30 and TRBJ2-1, is as follows: SQTIHQWPATLVQPVGSPLSLECTVEGTSNPNLYWYRQAAGRGLQLLFYSVGIGQISSEVPQNLSASRPQDRQFILSSKKLLLSDSGFYLCAWSPGAGNEQFFGPGTRLTVL.